Sequencing of this TCR beta chain was carried out in a study of lymphopenia after photon versus proton radiotherapy (dated 2019 in TCRdb). Turning to the overall study: Photon and proton radiation therapy were compared by the study for their immunological effects in patients with gastrointestinal tumors who developed high-grade lymphopenia. A cohort of around 18 patients with gastrointestinal tumors who received either photon or proton therapy and subsequently developed lymphopenia was included. The goal of the study was to describe how the two radiation modalities differ in their effects on the immune system.

Here is what the overall study found, with its caveats: Relative stability during treatment was observed in proton-treated patients, whereas loss of naive T cells and TCR diversity and gain of effector/memory populations were observed in photon-treated patients. After the lymphocyte count nadir, repertoires from photon-treated patients showed oligoclonal expansion, particularly of CD8+ Temra cells, and this expansion drove the decline in diversity. The survival association was assessed only in patients who died, and better survival with proton therapy was presented by the authors as a possibility rather than a demonstrated result. Among patients across the cohort who died, overall survival time showed an inverse correlation with a larger post-nadir drop in TCR diversity.

V loses 0 bases, J loses 2 bases, and the germline ends lie 10 bases apart. The CDR3 numbers 15 residues from cysteine through phenylalanine. Only the CDR3 region is kept as DNA, spanning 45 bases read in frame from base 1. CDR1 and CDR2 (SGDLS, YYNGEE) derive from the germline V gene. This clone was seen just once. The specificity of this receptor is unknown. Per-base quality was not reported, and no clone a single base away is much larger than it. The library was prepared using the immunoSEQ multiplex PCR assay. T cell repertoires were profiled with deep sequencing of rearranged TCR beta loci together with multiparametric flow cytometry. TCRdb took over this immuneACCESS table, retaining in-frame rearrangements with V and J assigned. Such tables are incomplete; in checked studies, under half of the missing clones stem from an unresolved V gene, and the remainder is unexplained. This sample gives some 21,000 clones in total; around 85% of them show up just once. Around 20% of the sample is held by the ten biggest clonotypes.

The receptor comes from a man in his sixties with pancreatic cancer. The specimen was peripheral blood, collected from a patient treated with photon-based radiotherapy. This chain joins TRBV9 to TRBJ2-3; the D gene could be TRBD1 or TRBD2, each one agreeing over 6 bases. The DNA sequence reads TGTGCCAGCAGCGTAGGGGGGGCCGACACAGATACGCAGTATTTT. Its protein product is CASSVGGADTDTQYF.